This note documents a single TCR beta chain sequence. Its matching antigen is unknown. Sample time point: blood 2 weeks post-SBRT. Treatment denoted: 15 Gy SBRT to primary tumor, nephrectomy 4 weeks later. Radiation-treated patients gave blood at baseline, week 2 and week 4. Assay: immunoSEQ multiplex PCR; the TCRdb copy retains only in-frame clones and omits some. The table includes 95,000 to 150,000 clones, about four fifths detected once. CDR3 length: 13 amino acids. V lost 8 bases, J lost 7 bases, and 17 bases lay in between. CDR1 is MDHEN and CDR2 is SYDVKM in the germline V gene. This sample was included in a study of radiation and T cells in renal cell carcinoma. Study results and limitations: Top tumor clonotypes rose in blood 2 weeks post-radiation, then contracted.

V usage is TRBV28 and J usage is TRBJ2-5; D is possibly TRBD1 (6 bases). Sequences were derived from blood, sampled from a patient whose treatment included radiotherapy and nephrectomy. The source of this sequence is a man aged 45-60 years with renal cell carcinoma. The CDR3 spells CASLRTAPGTQYF. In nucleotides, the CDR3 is TGTGCCAGCCTCCGGACAGCCCCAGGGACCCAGTACTTC.